The rows below give T cell receptor beta chains drawn from one sample of a study of CD8+ T cells in alopecia areata. The method was immunoSEQ multiplex PCR; TCRdb's version includes in-frame clones alone and lacks a portion of them. The sample records 98,000 or so clones, roughly 55% being singletons. Sequenced: NKG2D-low CD8+ T cells sorted from blood. These receptors were obtained from a human donor with alopecia areata. Each CDR3 is given with its conserved first and last residue. The order of the fields is J gene, V gene, CDR3 protein.

>TRBJ2-1|TRBV7-2
CASSPGQYNEQFF
>TRBJ1-2|TRBV2
CASSETYSDRIDYGYTF
>TRBJ2-7|TRBV6-6
CASRQGTYEQYF
>TRBJ2-7|TRBV28
CASSSPKGAPYEQYF
>TRBJ2-2|TRBV20-1
CSARRRELFF
>TRBJ2-5|TRBV7-9
CASSYGLEGTQYF
>TRBJ1-1|TRBV27
CASSLGSNTEAFF
>TRBJ2-6|TRBV7-9
CASSLDSSGANVLTF
>TRBJ2-1|TRBV29-1
CSVVQDRNEQFF
>TRBJ2-2|TRBV4-1
CASSQDQGFTGELFF